A single sample is the source of the 22 T cell receptor beta chains below, sequenced in a study of Graves' ophthalmopathy and Graves' hyperthyroidism. Amplification from RNA transcripts yielded the TCR beta CDR3 regions. The first-round RT-PCR employed HTBI primers together with the Qiagen OneStep RT-PCR kit. A multiplex PCR was then performed as the second round. A single record per CDR3 protein comes from TCRdb applying MiXCR to the multiplex PCR reads. Among about 550,000 distinct CDR3 sequences, approximately 35% were seen once, and the ten largest hold about 4%. Sequencing was done on a sample of peripheral blood or thyroid tissue (not recorded which). Every receptor here comes from an adult man with Graves' hyperthyroidism.

This clonotype has only one observation. Compared with germline, one end of the junction differs, possibly owing to a read error. The chain employs TRBV5-1 and TRBJ2-7; TRBD2 might be the D (6 bases). Germline V gene lookup returns CDR1 SGHRS and CDR2 YFSETQ. The CDR3 loop spans 15 amino acids. CDR3 loop: CASRSPGLSTYEQYF. CDR3 nucleotide sequence: TGTGCCAGCCGTTCACCGGGACTTTCCACCTACGAGCAGTACTTC.

As to this clonotype: A junction boundary mismatches the germline segment, possibly from a read error. This chain joins TRBV7-8 and TRBJ2-2, with 9 bases fitting TRBD1. The CDR3 consists of 17 residues. The V gene's germline CDR1 is SGHVS and CDR2 FQNEAQ. The CDR3, as DNA: TGCGCCAGCAGCCAGGCAACAGGGGGCGCAGGGTCCGGGGAGCTGTTTTTT. Its translation is CASSQATGGAGSGELFF. The whole variable domain, remainder taken from reference TRBV7-8 and TRBJ2-2, is GAGVSQSPRYKVAKRGQDVALRCDPISGHVSLFWYQQALGQGPEFLTYFQNEAQLDKSGLPSDRFFAERPEGSVSTLKIQRTQQEDSAVYLCASSQATGGAGSGELFFGEGSRLTVL.

This clonotype has only a few counts. The chain joins TRBV6-5 to TRBJ2-7; either TRBD1 or TRBD2 may fit D (5 bases each). V gave up 6 bases and J gave up 2 bases, with 11 bases separating them. The CDR3 totals 13 residues. Germline lookup yields CDR1 MNHEY and CDR2 SVGAGI. CDR3 DNA: TGTGCCAGCAGGCAGGGAGTAGCCTACGAGCAGTACTTC. Amino acid sequence: CASRQGVAYEQYF.

The CDR3 bases are TGTGCCAGCAGCCTAGGACTAGCGGATATCAATGAGCAGTACTTC. Its protein product is CASSLGLADINEQYF. V usage is TRBV7-3 and J usage is TRBJ2-5, with 10 bases matching TRBD2. Germline values: CDR1 SGHTA, CDR2 FQGTGA. With V trimmed by 5 bases and J by 11 bases, 14 bases remained unmatched. This CDR3 region has 15 residues.

This chain joins TRBV10-3 and TRBJ1-3; 7 bases fit TRBD1. V lost 5 bases and J lost 3; bases outside the gene matches: 7. The CDR3 loop spans 15 amino acids. Germline CDR1 reads ENHRY; CDR2 reads SYGVKD. Here the CDR3 DNA reads TGTGCCATCAGTTCGGCAGGGGGTGGTGGAAACACCATATATTTT. It codes for CAISSAGGGGNTIYF.

The chain carries TRBV7-2 and TRBJ2-7; the D is unclear. The J call may not be correct, given that the DNA end is closer to TRBJ2-1. CDR1 SGHTA and CDR2 FQGNSA come from the germline V gene. This CDR3 contains 11 residues. The CDR3 nucleotides read TGTGCCAGCGGATCCTACAATGAGCAGTTCTTC. This sequence encodes CASGSYNEQFF.

This clonotype was detected many times. The chain has TRBV12-3 or TRBV12-4 and TRBJ2-7; D gene unclear. The CDR3 runs 14 residues. Trimming took off 5 bases at V and 2 bases at J, with 13 bases between the two ends. As DNA, the CDR3 is TGTGCCAGCAGTCTTAGCTCTTTGCCCTACGAGCAGTACTTC. It specifies CASSLSSLPYEQYF.

This clonotype has just a few counts. The V gene is TRBV20-1, the J gene TRBJ2-1; 9 nucleotides align to TRBD1. Germline trimming cut 6 bases from V and 8 bases from J; bases unmatched to any gene: 8. Germline loops: CDR1 DFQATT, CDR2 SNEGSKA (reference sequence). CDR3 size: 13 residues. CDR3 bases: TGCAGTGCGGGACAGGGACGTGGCGATGAGCAGTTCTTC. Translation: CSAGQGRGDEQFF.

This clonotype has at least ten counts. This chain joins TRBV5-1 and TRBJ2-7; TRBD2 might be the D (6 bases). The CDR3 is 16 residues long. Deletions cut 4 bases from V and 2 bases from J, with 19 bases between. CDR1 is SGHRS, CDR2 YFSETQ, per germline. The CDR3 DNA sequence: TGCGCCAGCAGCCCACGCCGGGAGCTCAAGACCTACGAGCAGTACTTC. It specifies CASSPRRELKTYEQYF.

The J gene is TRBJ1-4, the V gene TRBV20-1; 8 nucleotides match TRBD1. Trimming at V came to 0 bases and at J to 8 bases, leaving 8 bases not matched to a gene. This CDR3 region has 15 residues. The germline CDR1 and CDR2 sequences are DFQATT and SNEGSKA (reference sequence). CDR3 loop: CSARDQTGAGEKLFF. The CDR3 nucleotides are TGCAGTGCTAGAGACCAGACAGGGGCGGGGGAAAAACTGTTTTTT.

The V and J genes are TRBV2 and TRBJ1-3, with TRBD1 as a possible D gene (6 bases). Germline CDR1 SNHLY, CDR2 FYNNEI. There are 14 residues in the CDR3. V was pared by 5 bases and J by 2 bases, with 10 bases between. The CDR3 is CASSRGAAGNTIYF. In DNA form, the CDR3 reads TGTGCCAGCAGTAGGGGGGCCGCTGGAAACACCATATATTTT.

The chain combines TRBV29-1 with TRBJ2-2; possible D gene TRBD1, 5 bases. Germline V gene data show CDR1 as SQVTM and CDR2 as ANQGSEA. The CDR3 spans 14 residues. The V end lost 4 bases, the J end lost 2 bases, and 11 bases lay between the germline ends. Written as DNA, the CDR3 is TGCAGCGTTGCCCCAGGGTCAAACACCGGGGAGCTGTTTTTT. Translated: CSVAPGSNTGELFF.

The count of this clonotype is one. A much larger clone sits a single nucleotide away, making a read error possible. The CDR3 is CASSSHRASNQPQHF. The CDR3 DNA reads TGCGCCAGCAGCTCTCACAGGGCTAGCAATCAGCCCCAGCATTTT. The J gene is TRBJ1-5, the V gene TRBV7-8, with D tentatively TRBD1 (6 bases). CDR3 length equals 15 residues. Germline V gives CDR1 SGHVS, CDR2 FQNEAQ.

The chain combines TRBV25-1 with TRBJ2-5; 7 nucleotides align to TRBD2. Trimming at V came to 1 base and at J to 5 bases, leaving 7 bases not matched to a gene. The CDR3 is 15 residues long. Germline-derived CDR1 and CDR2 are MGHDK and SYGVNS. The CDR3 sequence: CASSESKRGGETQYF. The CDR3 DNA is TGTGCCAGCAGTGAATCTAAGCGGGGAGGTGAGACCCAGTACTTC.

This clonotype was recorded once. The chain carries TRBV7-3 and TRBJ2-7, with 9 bases identical to TRBD1. Trimming took 6 bases from V and 3 from J; bases not matched to a gene: 9. The germline V gene encodes CDR1 SGHTA and CDR2 FQGTGA. The CDR3 covers 15 residues. CDR3 loop: CASSDVGTGIYEQYF. The CDR3 coding sequence is TGTGCCAGCAGTGATGTCGGGACAGGGATCTACGAGCAGTACTTC. The entire variable domain, with the rest obtained from reference TRBV7-3 and TRBJ2-7, is as follows: GAGVSQTPSNKVTEKGKYVELRCDPISGHTALYWYRQSLGQGPEFLIYFQGTGAADDSGLPNDRFFAVRPEGSVSTLKIQRTERGDSAVYLCASSDVGTGIYEQYFGPGTRLTVT.

The chain recombines TRBV5-1 with TRBJ1-4; D ambiguous. The germline V gene encodes CDR1 SGHRS and CDR2 YFSETQ. This CDR3 has 14 residues. Trimming stripped 0 bases from V and 4 bases from J, with 7 bases between. The DNA of the CDR3 is TGCGCCAGCAGCTTGGGGTACGGTAATGAAAAACTGTTTTTT. Translating gives CASSLGYGNEKLFF.

CDR3 nucleotides: TGTGCCACCAGTGATTCTACGGACAGGGGAGGCTACGAGCAGTACTTC. Protein product: CATSDSTDRGGYEQYF. The V call is TRBV24-1, the J call TRBJ2-7; 9 nucleotides agree with TRBD1. Per the germline V gene, CDR1 is KGHDR and CDR2 is SFDVKD. With 2 bases clipped from V and 3 bases from J, the junction kept 7 bases outside the gene matches. The CDR3 runs to 16 residues.

About this clonotype: Given the absence of the conserved phenylalanine or tryptophan at the CDR3 end, a read error is likely. Because the CDR3's place on the DNA is in doubt, the DNA is left out and the CDR3 is given as listed by TCRdb. The chain is built from TRBV7-3 and TRBJ2-6; the table's D call, TRBD1, has no DNA check behind it. CDR1 SGHTA and CDR2 FQGTGA come from the germline V gene. The CDR3 spans 11 amino acids, including both terminal residues. CDR3 sequence: CASSLIGAADT.

This clonotype was found once. The chain links TRBV29-1 to TRBJ2-7; D remains ambiguous. Trimming pared 6 bases from V and 7 bases from J, leaving 13 bases between. The CDR3 loop spans 11 amino acids. CDR1 is SQVTM and CDR2 is ANQGSEA in the germline V gene. The CDR3 region has the DNA TGCAGCGTCGAAAGCTACAATGAGCAGTACTTC. Protein sequence: CSVESYNEQYF.

Many counts were recorded for this clonotype. V is TRBV9 and J is TRBJ2-5; D is perhaps TRBD1 or TRBD2 (6 bases each). The V and J ends lost 3 bases and 2 bases respectively, with 14 bases between them. CDR1 SGDLS and CDR2 YYNGEE come from the germline V gene. The CDR3 contains 15 residues. CDR3 amino acids: CASSGRGMLQETQYF. CDR3 bases: TGTGCCAGCAGCGGGAGGGGGATGCTACAAGAGACCCAGTACTTC. The full variable domain, rest sourced from reference TRBV9 and TRBJ2-5, is DSGVTQTPKHLITATGQRVTLRCSPRSGDLSVYWYQQSLDQGLQFLIQYYNGEERAKGNILERFSAQQFPDLHSELNLSSLELGDSALYFCASSGRGMLQETQYFGPGTRLLVL.

This clonotype occurred many times. The chain is built from TRBV5-8 and TRBJ1-2; TRBD1 aligns across 10 bases. Germline V CDR1 and CDR2: SGHTS, YDEGEE. The trim removed 4 bases at V and 6 bases at J, leaving 3 bases unmatched. The CDR3 length is 13 residues. The CDR3 loop reads CASSRTGGNGYTF. CDR3 sequence (DNA): TGTGCCAGCAGCCGGACAGGGGGAAATGGCTACACCTTC.

This clonotype has ten or more counts. This chain connects TRBV10-3 to TRBJ2-7, with 8 bases fitting TRBD1. V was pared by 10 bases and J by 0 bases, with 8 bases of the junction left unmatched. Germline CDR1 ENHRY, CDR2 SYGVKD. This CDR3 spans 14 amino acids. The CDR3 region is CATRQGPSSYEQYF. CDR3 sequence (DNA): TGTGCCACCCGACAGGGGCCGAGCTCCTACGAGCAGTACTTC.